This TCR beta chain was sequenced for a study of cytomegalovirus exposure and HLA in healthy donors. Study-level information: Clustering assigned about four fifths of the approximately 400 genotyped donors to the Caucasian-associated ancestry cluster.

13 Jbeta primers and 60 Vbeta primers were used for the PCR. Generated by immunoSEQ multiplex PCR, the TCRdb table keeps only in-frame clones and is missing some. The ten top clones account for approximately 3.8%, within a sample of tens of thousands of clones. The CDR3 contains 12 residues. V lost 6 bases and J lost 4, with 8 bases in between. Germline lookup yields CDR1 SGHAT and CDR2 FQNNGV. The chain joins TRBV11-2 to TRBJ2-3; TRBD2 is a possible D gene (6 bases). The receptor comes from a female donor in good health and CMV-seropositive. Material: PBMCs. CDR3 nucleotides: TGTGCCAGCAGGAGGGAGGCAGATACGCAGTATTTT. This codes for CASRREADTQYF.